This TCR beta chain originates from a study of blood T cell repertoires in COVID-19 (dated by TCRdb to 2020 to 2021). Context from the whole study: The collaborator samples originated in the United States, Italy and Spain and spanned the acute and convalescent phases of COVID-19. The material from the prospective study consisted of cDNA or gDNA derived from T cells, B-cell-depleted T cells, or PBMCs. The repertoires were released in a freely available public database intended as a resource for research on the immune response to SARS-CoV-2. Subjects who had been exposed to COVID-19, were actively infected with it, or had recovered from it provided the deeply sampled blood TCRbeta repertoires that made up the dataset. The samples were drawn from the first 160 participants of the ongoing ImmuneRACE study and from over 950 subjects provided by 6 global collaborators. Where HLA class I and class II types were available, the types were taken from metadata supplied by the sample provider, not from assay-based typing. A de-identified subject ID, COVID-19 status, age in years and sex were almost always included in the sample metadata.

Broader findings and caveats from the paper: How much clinical and demographic metadata was included differed by source and by participant, and the metadata was provided uncurated.

TCRbeta CDR3 regions were amplified from genomic DNA by means of the immunoSEQ Assay, a bias-controlled multiplex PCR. Per the original workflow: The number of nucleated cells in each sample was estimated by amplification of reference gene primers within the assay. To quantify the absolute abundance of each unique TCRbeta CDR3 rearrangement, sequence reads were collapsed and filtered. For each sample, productive Simpson clonality was calculated as the square root of Simpson's diversity index across productive rearrangements. In its TCRdb copy, this immuneACCESS table keeps in-frame sequences only and misses some clones. Where compared with another copy, unresolved V genes explain less than half of these, and the others have no known cause. V, J and clone size were drawn from that table, and D and trimming were deduced from the DNA. In all, the sample holds more than 150,000 clones, and roughly 94% of those were seen once. The ten largest clones capture 0.76% of the sample.

The trim is 5 bases for V and 2 bases for J, with a gap of 9 bases between the germline ends. Based on the germline V gene, the CDR1 and CDR2 sequences are SGHNT and YENEEA. The CDR3, cysteine through phenylalanine, is 13 amino acids long. CDR3 DNA is the only sequence kept; it has 39 bases, read in frame from the first base. For this clone: Its antigen has not been determined. No much larger clone exists at a distance of one base, and base qualities are not known.

One collaborating source in Seattle enrolled patients during active infection and followed them longitudinally through the course of disease. The collaborating institutions used their own protocols to collect whole blood in K2EDTA tubes. For TCRbeta analysis, collaborators shipped samples as frozen whole blood, isolated PBMCs, or DNA extracted from either of those sample types. The rearrangement combines TRBV11-3 with TRBJ1-1; no D segment can be confidently identified. The sequence came from a man younger than 40 with COVID-19, enrolled during active disease. The sequenced sample was peripheral blood. In nucleotides, the sequence is TGTGCCAGCAGCACCCGCGGTAACACTGAAGCTTTCTTT. This gives the protein CASSTRGNTEAFF.